Listed here are 17 T cell receptor beta chains from one sample, sequenced in a study of blood T cell repertoires in COVID-19. The data were produced by immunoSEQ multiplex PCR, yet TCRdb's version contains in-frame clones alone and is incomplete. Here the sample spans some 110,000 clones, roughly 80% being singletons. The sample consisted of peripheral blood. The receptors here all came from a woman in her 70s with acute or convalescent COVID-19.

The rearrangement joins TRBV6-2 or TRBV6-3 to TRBJ2-4; 9 nucleotides line up with TRBD1. CDR1 MNHEY and CDR2 SVGEGT come from the germline V gene. The CDR3 totals 18 residues. J lost 0 bases, V lost 4 bases, and 10 bases had no gene match. CDR3 in DNA: TGTGCCAGCAGTTCCCAAGACAGGGGGGAACTAGCCAAAAACATTCAGTACTTC. Protein sequence: CASSSQDRGELAKNIQYF.

Written as DNA, the CDR3 is TGTGCCAGCAGTCCTAGCCCATTGACTGACGCTCGACCCTACAATGAGCAGTTCTTC. It translates to CASSPSPLTDARPYNEQFF. The rearrangement joins TRBV28 to TRBJ2-1; possible D gene TRBD2, 5 bases. The CDR3 has 19 amino acids. From germline, CDR1 is MDHEN and CDR2 SYDVKM. Trimming left V 5 bases short and J 2 bases short, with 25 bases between.

J is TRBJ1-4 and V is TRBV29-1; TRBD1 matches 8 bases. This CDR3 comprises 13 residues. CDR1 is SQVTM, CDR2 ANQGSEA, per germline. The V segment lost 6 bases and the J segment 8 bases; nucleotides outside the gene matches: 8. The CDR3 DNA sequence: TGCAGCGTGACAGGGGCCCCGAGGGAAAAACTGTTTTTT. This codes for CSVTGAPREKLFF.

This chain links TRBV13 with TRBJ2-1; D remains unclear. Germline V gene data show CDR1 as PRHDT and CDR2 as FYEKMQ (reference sequence). Trimming shortened V by 0 bases and J by 6 bases, and 6 bases separated the two germline ends. The CDR3 loop spans 13 amino acids. In nucleotides, the CDR3 is TGTGCCAGCAGCTTAGGCTCGGGCAATGAGCAGTTCTTC. Translation gives CASSLGSGNEQFF. Complete variable domain (other parts from reference TRBV13 and TRBJ2-1): AAGVIQSPRHLIKEKRETATLKCYPIPRHDTVYWYQQGPGQDPQFLISFYEKMQSDKGSIPDRFSAQQFSDYHSELNMSSLELGDSALYFCASSLGSGNEQFFGPGTRLTVL.

The chain uses TRBV7-9 and TRBJ2-7, with 12 bases that match TRBD1. The trim removed 5 bases at V and 7 bases at J, leaving 6 bases unmatched. The germline V gene has CDR1 SEHNR and CDR2 FQNEAQ (reference sequence). The CDR3 is 14 residues long. DNA of the CDR3: TGTGCCAGCAGCGTGGGACAGGGGGCTGGTGAGCAGTACTTC. Translation: CASSVGQGAGEQYF.

The chain employs TRBV20-1 and TRBJ2-1, with D uncertain. Looked up from germline, CDR1 is DFQATT and CDR2 is SNEGSKA (reference sequence). The CDR3 covers 11 residues. With 6 bases removed from V and 9 bases from J, the gap between germline ends came to 12 bases. The CDR3 DNA reads TGCAGTGCGGCTAGTGTCCCTGAGCAGTTCTTC. It encodes CSAASVPEQFF.

This clone appeared a few times. CDR3 DNA: TGTGCCAGCAGCGGGCAGGCCATCAGGAATTCACCCCTCCACTTT. The encoded protein is CASSGQAIRNSPLHF. The V call is TRBV6-2 or TRBV6-3, the J call TRBJ1-6; D unclear. The CDR3 loop spans 15 amino acids. The germline gives CDR1 MNHEY, CDR2 SVGEGT. V gave up 6 bases and J gave up 7 bases, with 16 bases separating them.

The chain couples TRBV14 to TRBJ2-2, with D possibly being TRBD1 (5 bases). The CDR3 runs to 16 residues. Trimming took off 1 base at V and 3 bases at J, with 12 bases between the two ends. CDR1 is SGHDN, CDR2 FVKESK, per germline. CDR3 sequence reads: CASSQGPGWDTGELFF. The DNA of the CDR3 is TGTGCCAGCAGCCAAGGTCCAGGGTGGGACACCGGGGAGCTGTTTTTT.

This clone was found once. The chain employs TRBV12-3 or TRBV12-4 and TRBJ1-1; D gene ambiguous. V was trimmed by 2 bases and J by 10 bases, leaving 11 bases between them. This CDR3 comprises 12 residues. Here the CDR3 reads CASSLKAGRAFF. The CDR3 nucleotides read TGTGCCAGCAGTTTAAAGGCAGGCCGAGCTTTCTTT.

This clone was counted only a few times. The V and J genes are TRBV4-1 and TRBJ1-4, with no clear D. Looked up from germline, CDR1 is MGHRA and CDR2 is YSYEKL. The CDR3 has 12 amino acids. V lost 0 bases and J lost 11, with 7 bases in between. CDR3 protein: CASSQELGKLFF. The CDR3 coding sequence is TGCGCCAGCAGCCAAGAACTAGGGAAACTGTTTTTT.

This clone came up once. The chain uses TRBV30 and TRBJ1-1; perhaps TRBD1 as D (6 bases). Trimming left V 7 bases short and J 0 bases short, with 9 bases between. Looked up from germline, CDR1 is GTSNPN and CDR2 is SVGIG (reference sequence). The CDR3 has 12 amino acids. CDR3 amino acids: CASQGLNTEAFF. The CDR3 coding sequence is TGTGCCTCACAGGGTTTGAACACTGAAGCTTTCTTT.

The V gene is TRBV19, the J gene TRBJ1-4; TRBD1 aligns across 7 bases. The length of the CDR3 is 14 residues. Trimming removed 5 bases from V and 6 bases from J; junction bases left unmatched: 6. Germline CDR1 LNHDA, CDR2 SQIVND (reference sequence). CDR3 sequence: CASSQGQTYEKLFF. The CDR3 DNA follows: TGTGCCAGTAGTCAGGGACAGACCTATGAAAAACTGTTTTTT.

The chain joins TRBV9 to TRBJ2-3, with a possible D match to TRBD2 (6 bases). CDR3 length: 15 residues. CDR1 is SGDLS, CDR2 YYNGEE, per germline. The V end was cut by 3 bases, the J end by 0 bases, with 11 bases between. The CDR3 protein is CASSDPGGSTDTQYF. CDR3 in DNA: TGTGCCAGCAGCGACCCCGGGGGAAGCACAGATACGCAGTATTTT.

The chain uses TRBV11-2 and TRBJ1-4, with D maybe TRBD1 (6 bases). CDR1 is SGHAT, CDR2 FQNNGV, per germline. This CDR3 region has 16 residues. Trimming shortened V by 0 bases and J by 10 bases, and 18 bases separated the two germline ends. DNA for the CDR3: TGTGCCAGCAGCTTAGATCACCCGACAGGTTCGGGAAAACTGTTTTTT. Translated: CASSLDHPTGSGKLFF.

The V gene is TRBV9, the J gene TRBJ1-2; possibly TRBD1 for D (5 bases). V lost 1 base and J lost 8, with 15 bases in between. This CDR3 spans 14 amino acids. Germline values: CDR1 SGDLS, CDR2 YYNGEE. Here the CDR3 reads CASSVWGATTGYTF. CDR3 DNA: TGTGCCAGCAGCGTATGGGGCGCAACAACAGGCTACACCTTC.

The CDR3 region has the DNA TGCGCCAGCAGCCGCATCGGACTAGCGGGGGGCGAGCAGTACTTC. Its translation: CASSRIGLAGGEQYF. This chain joins TRBV5-1 and TRBJ2-7; 14 bases line up with TRBD2. CDR3 size: 15 residues. CDR1 is SGHRS and CDR2 is YFSETQ in the germline V gene. V lost 4 bases and J lost 6; bases outside the gene matches: 6. The full variable domain, with the rest looked up from reference TRBV5-1 and TRBJ2-7, is KAGVTQTPRYLIKTRGQQVTLSCSPISGHRSVSWYQQTPGQGLQFLFEYFSETQRNKGNFPGRFSGRQFSNSRSEMNVSTLELGDSALYLCASSRIGLAGGEQYFGPGTRLTVT.

The genes are TRBV28 and TRBJ2-3; D possibly corresponds to TRBD2 (5 bases). CDR3 length: 15 residues. Deletions cut 3 bases from V and 6 bases from J, with 16 bases between. Per germline, CDR1 MDHEN and CDR2 SYDVKM. The CDR3 here is CASSFVSPSRDTQYF. CDR3 coding DNA: TGTGCCAGCAGTTTCGTCTCTCCTAGCCGGGATACGCAGTATTTT.